The 12 T cell receptor beta chains reported below all come from one sample, sequenced in a study of blood T cell repertoires in COVID-19. The table came from immunoSEQ multiplex PCR; TCRdb's copy has only in-frame clones and leaves some out. The data contain 250,000 to 300,000 clones, about nine tenths of them seen just once; the ten biggest clones take up around 10%. The sample was peripheral blood. The receptors were gathered from a young woman with COVID-19, enrolled during active disease.

CDR3 amino acids: CASSQEDVWRGGGEQFF. CDR3 nucleotide sequence: TGTGCCAGCAGCCAAGAAGATGTGTGGCGGGGAGGAGGTGAGCAGTTCTTC. The V call is TRBV3-1 (or the pseudogene TRBV3-2), the J call TRBJ2-1; a possible D gene is TRBD2 (6 bases). There are 17 residues in the CDR3. Between the trimmed V and J ends, which lost 0 bases and 9 bases, there was a span of 21 bases. CDR1 and CDR2 (germline): LGHDT, YNNKEL (reference sequence).

The CDR3 DNA reads as TGTGCCAGCAGCTCAATCTCAGGGAACATAGTTGAAAAACTGTTTTTT. Protein product: CASSSISGNIVEKLFF. The chain is built from TRBV5-5 and TRBJ1-4; the D gene is possibly TRBD1 (5 bases). CDR1 and CDR2 (germline): SGHKS, YYEKEE (reference sequence). V was trimmed by 3 bases and J by 7 bases, leaving 19 bases between them. The CDR3 extends over 16 amino acids.

This chain links TRBV4-2 with TRBJ2-3; no clear D. Germline CDR1 reads LGHNA; CDR2 reads YNFKEQ. The CDR3 loop spans 16 amino acids. The V end was cut by 0 bases, the J end by 7 bases, with 17 bases between. DNA of the CDR3: TGTGCCAGCAGCCAAGATCCCGCTGGCCGCCCGAATACGCAGTATTTT. It is translated as CASSQDPAGRPNTQYF.

This chain uses TRBV12-5 with TRBJ2-7; D not certain. Trimming removed 5 bases from V and 2 bases from J, with 13 bases in between. Germline values: CDR1 LGHNT, CDR2 FRNRAP. There are 14 residues in the CDR3. CDR3 loop: CASGHRNPTYEQYF. DNA of the CDR3: TGTGCTAGTGGTCACCGAAACCCTACCTACGAGCAGTACTTC.

The V call is TRBV12-3 or TRBV12-4, the J call TRBJ1-4; TRBD1 might be the D (6 bases). The V and J ends lost 6 bases and 12 bases respectively, with 17 bases between them. The CDR3 has 13 amino acids. CDR3 DNA: TGTGCCAGCAGGCTGGGGGCCGCGGAAGAACTGTTTTTT. This sequence encodes CASRLGAAEELFF.

The genes are TRBV7-9 and TRBJ2-7; 10 bases line up with TRBD2. V was pared by 1 base and J by 7 bases, with 4 bases of the junction left unmatched. This CDR3 contains 14 residues. Germline V gives CDR1 SEHNR, CDR2 FQNEAQ (reference sequence). Here the CDR3 reads CASSLVSGGEEQYF. DNA of the CDR3: TGTGCCAGCAGCTTAGTAAGCGGGGGGGAAGAGCAGTACTTC. The full variable domain, its missing parts supplied by reference TRBV7-9 and TRBJ2-7, is DTGVSQNPRHKITKRGQNVTFRCDPISEHNRLYWYRQTLGQGPEFLTYFQNEAQLEKSRLLSDRFSAERPKGSFSTLEIQRTEQGDSAMYLCASSLVSGGEEQYFGPGTRLTVT.

This sequence joins TRBV28 and TRBJ2-3, with D possibly TRBD2 on 6 matching bases. This CDR3 has 13 amino acids. Per germline, CDR1 MDHEN and CDR2 SYDVKM. Trimming cost V 5 bases and J 4 bases, with 10 bases left between them. CDR3 in amino acids: CASSPRGSDTQYF. The DNA of the CDR3 is TGTGCCAGCAGTCCCCGGGGGTCAGATACGCAGTATTTT.

The V call is TRBV24-1, the J call TRBJ1-5; 8 bases map to TRBD1. CDR3 length: 17 residues. V shed 5 bases, J shed 0 bases, and the junction held 8 bases outside the gene matches. From germline, CDR1 is KGHDR and CDR2 SFDVKD. The CDR3 DNA sequence: TGTGCCACCAGTGTTATTGGGACAGGACATAGCAATCAGCCCCAGCATTTT. As protein: CATSVIGTGHSNQPQHF.

The chain employs TRBV11-2 and TRBJ2-5; TRBD2 matches at 14 bases. V lost 5 bases to trimming and J lost 0 bases; unmatched junction nucleotides: 8. The CDR3 has 18 residues. From germline, CDR1 is SGHAT and CDR2 FQNNGV. The CDR3 region is CASSTGLAGGKYQETQYF. The CDR3 nucleotides are TGTGCCAGCAGCACTGGACTAGCGGGGGGAAAGTACCAAGAGACCCAGTACTTC. Full variable domain (remainder filled in from reference TRBV11-2 and TRBJ2-5): EAGVAQSPRYKIIEKRQSVAFWCNPISGHATLYWYQQILGQGPKLLIQFQNNGVVDDSQLPKDRFSAERLKGVDSTLKIQPAKLEDSAVYLCASSTGLAGGKYQETQYFGPGTRLLVL.

The chain couples TRBV2 to TRBJ2-2, with a possible D match to TRBD1 (6 bases). The CDR3 covers 14 residues. Per germline, CDR1 SNHLY and CDR2 FYNNEI. Trimming cost V 7 bases and J 0 bases, with 9 bases left between them. CDR3 residues: CASKGVTNTGELFF. In DNA form, the CDR3 reads TGTGCCAGCAAGGGGGTTACGAACACCGGGGAGCTGTTTTTT.

V and J are TRBV28 and TRBJ2-7; the match to TRBD2 covers 8 bases. Losses at the gene ends were 3 bases for V and 2 bases for J; bases not matched to a gene: 3. Germline-derived CDR1 and CDR2 are MDHEN and SYDVKM. CDR3 length: 14 amino acids. The CDR3 is CASSLAGGPYEQYF. The DNA of the CDR3 is TGTGCCAGCAGTTTGGCGGGGGGACCCTACGAGCAGTACTTC. The full variable domain, in which reference TRBV28 and TRBJ2-7 provide the parts outside the CDR3, is DVKVTQSSRYLVKRTGEKVFLECVQDMDHENMFWYRQDPGLGLRLIYFSYDVKMKEKGDIPEGYSVSREKKERFSLILESASTNQTSMYLCASSLAGGPYEQYFGPGTRLTVT.

The chain has TRBV28 and TRBJ2-7; the match to TRBD1 covers 7 bases. The germline gives CDR1 MDHEN, CDR2 SYDVKM. The junction had 8 bases not matched to a gene; V was cut back by 7 bases and J by 2 bases. The CDR3 runs to 14 residues. CDR3: CASTWGTATYEQYF. For the CDR3, the DNA is TGTGCCAGCACCTGGGGGACAGCCACCTACGAGCAGTACTTC.